What follows are 8 T cell receptor beta chains derived from one specimen sequenced in a study of CD8 T cells in Susac syndrome. With random hexamers, about 0.45 to 1 ug RNA was reverse transcribed. From the immunoSEQ multiplex PCR reads, TCRdb called clonotypes with MiXCR, one entry per CDR3 protein. The data show 210,000 or so distinct CDR3 sequences, with approximately 94% seen just once and around 0.15% held by the top ten. Sequencing input: CD4+ T cells from PBMCs. These receptors originate from a human donor with Susac syndrome.

The CDR3 region is CASSLDIRGSRQTQYF. The CDR3 bases are TGTGCCAGCAGCTTAGATATTCGGGGTTCCAGGCAGACCCAGTACTTC. The V call is TRBV7-9, the J call TRBJ2-5, with D perhaps TRBD2 (5 bases). Germline V gives CDR1 SEHNR, CDR2 FQNEAQ (reference sequence). The CDR3 covers 16 residues. V lost 1 base to trimming and J lost 6 bases, with 18 bases between them. The variable domain in full, completed from reference TRBV7-9 and TRBJ2-5, reads DTGVSQNPRHKITKRGQNVTFRCDPISEHNRLYWYRQTLGQGPEFLTYFQNEAQLEKSRLLSDRFSAERPKGSFSTLEIQRTEQGDSAMYLCASSLDIRGSRQTQYFGPGTRLLVL.

This rearrangement joins TRBV12-3 or TRBV12-4 to TRBJ1-5; D uncertain. Between the trimmed V and J ends, which lost 7 bases and 4 bases, there was a span of 11 bases. The CDR3 loop spans 13 amino acids. This CDR3 reads CASNRGRNQPQHF. The CDR3, as DNA: TGTGCCAGCAACAGAGGACGGAATCAGCCCCAGCATTTT.

This chain connects TRBV2 to TRBJ2-7, with 8 nucleotides matching TRBD2. V dropped 5 bases and J dropped 2; count of bases not matched to a gene: 8. This CDR3 spans 15 amino acids. The germline gives CDR1 SNHLY, CDR2 FYNNEI. The CDR3 is CASSNRGGAPYEQYF. Written as DNA, the CDR3 is TGTGCCAGCAGTAATCGGGGGGGAGCCCCCTACGAGCAGTACTTC. The whole variable domain, filled in from reference TRBV2 and TRBJ2-7, reads EPEVTQTPSHQVTQMGQEVILRCVPISNHLYFYWYRQILGQKVEFLVSFYNNEISEKSEIFDDQFSVERPDGSNFTLKIRSTKLEDSAMYFCASSNRGGAPYEQYFGPGTRLTVT.

V is TRBV20-1 and J is TRBJ2-7; D not resolved. Per germline, CDR1 DFQATT and CDR2 SNEGSKA (reference sequence). The V end lost 0 bases, the J end lost 4 bases, and 7 bases lay between the germline ends. This CDR3 is 12 amino acids long. The CDR3 DNA is TGCAGTGCTAGAGATCAGGCTTACGAGCAGTACTTC. Translation: CSARDQAYEQYF.

A single count supports this clonotype. J is TRBJ2-2 and V is TRBV9, with 8 bases fitting TRBD2. CDR1 is SGDLS, CDR2 YYNGEE, per germline. CDR3 length: 16 amino acids. V lost 4 bases, J lost 3 bases, and 8 bases stayed unmatched. CDR3 nucleotide sequence: TGTGCCAGCAGCCCCCGGAGCGGGGGTTACACCGGGGAGCTGTTTTTT. This codes for CASSPRSGGYTGELFF. The whole variable domain, filled in from reference TRBV9 and TRBJ2-2, reads DSGVTQTPKHLITATGQRVTLRCSPRSGDLSVYWYQQSLDQGLQFLIQYYNGEERAKGNILERFSAQQFPDLHSELNLSSLELGDSALYFCASSPRSGGYTGELFFGEGSRLTVL.

This clonotype turned up a few times. V usage is TRBV7-9 and J usage is TRBJ2-5; D not resolved. V dropped 5 bases and J dropped 0 bases, with 4 bases sitting between them. CDR1 and CDR2 (germline): SEHNR, FQNEAQ (reference sequence). The CDR3 is 12 residues long. This CDR3 is CASSLYQETQYF. The CDR3, as DNA: TGTGCCAGCAGCCTCTACCAAGAGACCCAGTACTTC.

The rearrangement links TRBV20-1 to TRBJ2-5; the match to TRBD1 covers 10 bases. The CDR3 loop spans 15 amino acids. Germline loops: CDR1 DFQATT, CDR2 SNEGSKA (reference sequence). V was clipped by 2 bases and J by 4 bases; unmatched bases: 7. Written as DNA, the CDR3 is TGCAGTGCTAGATTTGGACAGGGGGTTAGAGAGACCCAGTACTTC. It is translated as CSARFGQGVRETQYF.

The chain uses TRBV9 and TRBJ1-6; the D is unclear. This CDR3 region has 15 residues. Germline CDR1 SGDLS, CDR2 YYNGEE. V lost 1 base and J 6 bases, leaving 11 bases between the germline ends. The CDR3 DNA sequence: TGTGCCAGCAGCGTAATCCCGGGCCCTAATTCACCCCTCCACTTT. Translation: CASSVIPGPNSPLHF.